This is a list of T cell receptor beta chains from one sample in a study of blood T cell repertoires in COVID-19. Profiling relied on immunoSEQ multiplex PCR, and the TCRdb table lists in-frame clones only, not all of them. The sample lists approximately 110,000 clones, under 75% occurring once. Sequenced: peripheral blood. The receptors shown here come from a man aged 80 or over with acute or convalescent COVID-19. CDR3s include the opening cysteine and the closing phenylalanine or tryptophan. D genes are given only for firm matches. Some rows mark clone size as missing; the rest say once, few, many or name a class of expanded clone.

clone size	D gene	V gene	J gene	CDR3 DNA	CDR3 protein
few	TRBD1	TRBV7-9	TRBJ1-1	TGTGCCAGCAGCTTACAGGGGACAGTGAATGAAGCTTTCTTT	CASSLQGTVNEAFF
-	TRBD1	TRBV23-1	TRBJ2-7	TGCGCCAGCAAGGCCGGCCGGGACAGGGCTCGTGAGCAGTACTTC	CASKAGRDRAREQYF
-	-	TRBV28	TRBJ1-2	TGTGCCAGCAGCCTTACTAACTATGGCTACACCTTC	CASSLTNYGYTF
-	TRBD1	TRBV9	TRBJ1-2	TGTGCCAGCAGCGTAGGGCAGGGGGGAGGCTACACCTTC	CASSVGQGGGYTF
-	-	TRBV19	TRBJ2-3	TGTGCCAGTAGTAGGGGACAACTTTTGGATACGCAGTATTTT	CASSRGQLLDTQYF
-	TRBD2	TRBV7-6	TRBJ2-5	TGTGCCAGCAGCTTGCCCCTTAGCGGGAATCAAGAGACCCAGTACTTC	CASSLPLSGNQETQYF
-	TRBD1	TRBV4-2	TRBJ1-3	TGTGCCAGCAGCCAAGAGGGTGCGGGACAGGGGTCGAACACCATATATTTT	CASSQEGAGQGSNTIYF
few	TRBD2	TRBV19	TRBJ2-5	TGTGCCAGCAGCCCGGGGTTGGGACTAGCGGGAGAAGAGACCCAGTACTTC	CASSPGLGLAGEETQYF
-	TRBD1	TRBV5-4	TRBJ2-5	TGTGCCAGCAGCTCGACAGGGGGTAGGGGAAAAGAGACCCAGTACTTC	CASSSTGGRGKETQYF
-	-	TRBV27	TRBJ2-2	TGTGCCAGCGGCCCGACTAGTTTTACCGGGGAGCTGTTTTTT	CASGPTSFTGELFF
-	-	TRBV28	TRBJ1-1	TGTGCCAGCAGTCTCCAGGGAAAACGGCAGGCTTTCTTT	CASSLQGKRQAFF
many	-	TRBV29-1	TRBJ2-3	TGCAGCGTTCATTACGGCGGGATCACAGATACGCAGTATTTT	CSVHYGGITDTQYF
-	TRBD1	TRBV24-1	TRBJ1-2	TGTGCCACCTCGGACAGGAGTCTGGATGGCTACACCTTC	CATSDRSLDGYTF
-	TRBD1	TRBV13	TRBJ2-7	TGTGCCAGCAGCCTGGGACAGAGCTCCTACGAGCAGTACTTC	CASSLGQSSYEQYF
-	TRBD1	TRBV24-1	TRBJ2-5	TGTGCCACCAGTGACCCACTTTCCCGGACAGGGTCGGTGGAGACCCAGTACTTC	CATSDPLSRTGSVETQYF
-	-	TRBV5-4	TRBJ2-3	TGTGCCAGCAGCCTTGGCGGGGCGGGGTCGGGCACAGATACGCAGTATTTT	CASSLGGAGSGTDTQYF
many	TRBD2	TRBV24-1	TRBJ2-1	TGTGCCACCAGTGCGATGGGACTAGCGGGAGATGAGCAGTTCTTC	CATSAMGLAGDEQFF
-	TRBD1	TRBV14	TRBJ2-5	TGTGCCAGCAGCCCCCGGACAGGGATGTTCCCAGAGACCCAGTACTTC	CASSPRTGMFPETQYF
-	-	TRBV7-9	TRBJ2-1	TGTGCCAGCAGCACTGGGGACTTCAATGAGCAGTTCTTC	CASSTGDFNEQFF
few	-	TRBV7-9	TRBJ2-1	TGTGCCAGCAGCGTCGGGACTCTCAATGAGCAGTTCTTC	CASSVGTLNEQFF
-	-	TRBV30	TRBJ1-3	TGTGCCTGGAGTGACTGGAGGAGCTCTGGAAACACCATATATTTT	CAWSDWRSSGNTIYF
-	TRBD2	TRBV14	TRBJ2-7	TGTGCCAGCAGCCTCCAACGGACTAGTGAGCGTGCGGAGCAGTACTTC	CASSLQRTSERAEQYF
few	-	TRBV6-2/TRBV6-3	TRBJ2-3	TGTGCCAGCAGTTACCCGGGTGTCGGCACAGATACGCAGTATTTT	CASSYPGVGTDTQYF
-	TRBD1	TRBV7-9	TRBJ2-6	TGTGCCAGCAGCTCCTGGGACAGGGCGACCAACGTCCTGACTTTC	CASSSWDRATNVLTF
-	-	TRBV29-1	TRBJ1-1	TGCAGCGCTGGACACATAAGGAACACTGAAGCTTTCTTT	CSAGHIRNTEAFF
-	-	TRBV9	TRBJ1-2	TGTGCCAGCAGCGTTGACAGGTTCGGGTATGGCTACACCTTC	CASSVDRFGYGYTF
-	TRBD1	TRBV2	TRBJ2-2	TGTGCCAGCAACGAACCTCGGGACAGCTACACCGGGGAGCTGTTTTTT	CASNEPRDSYTGELFF
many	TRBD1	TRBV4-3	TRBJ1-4	TGCGCCAGCAGCCCTGGACAGGGGAGGGGTGAAAAACTGTTTTTT	CASSPGQGRGEKLFF
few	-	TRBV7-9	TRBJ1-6	TGTGCCAGCAGCTTAGTCCAGTCTCACGCGGCACCCCTCCACTTT	CASSLVQSHAAPLHF